The 5 T cell receptor beta chains presented below share a single source sample, sequenced in a study of human T cells and chemical hapten exposure. TCRdb analysed the RACE reads with MiXCR anew, one entry per CDR3 protein. This table has tens of thousands of distinct CDR3 sequences, about 11% appearing once. Specified time point: patch test 1, 2 weeks after DPC sensitization. Treatment of the sample: therapeutic diphenylcyclopropenone sensitization with weekly scalp DPC. The sample here was whole blood, taken in connection with sensitization to the hapten diphenylcyclopropenone (DPC). The receptors come from a man aged 35-49 years with alopecia areata. Some clones in this sample may be carry-over from other donors' samples.

The J gene is TRBJ1-1, the V gene TRBV18, with no clear D. The V and J ends lost 3 bases and 6 bases respectively, with 11 bases between them. Looked up from germline, CDR1 is KGHSH and CDR2 is LQKENI. The CDR3 extends over 13 amino acids. Here the CDR3 reads CASSPIKDAEAFF. For the CDR3, the DNA is TGTGCCAGCTCACCCATCAAGGATGCTGAAGCTTTCTTT.

CDR3: CATSDPGGDQPQHF. CDR3 bases: TGTGCCACCAGTGACCCAGGGGGTGATCAGCCCCAGCATTTT. V gene TRBV24-1 combines with J gene TRBJ1-5; the match to TRBD1 covers 7 bases. Trimming at V came to 4 bases and at J to 5 bases, leaving 4 bases not matched to a gene. From germline, CDR1 is KGHDR and CDR2 SFDVKD. The CDR3 runs to 14 residues.

This clonotype was detected ten times or more. The chain employs TRBV6-2 or TRBV6-3 and TRBJ1-5; 11 nucleotides agree with TRBD1. V gave up 5 bases and J gave up 7 bases; unmatched junction bases: 7. The CDR3 length is 15 residues. Germline CDR1 MNHEY, CDR2 SVGEGT. The CDR3 DNA reads TGTGCCAGCAGTCCGACCGGGACAGGGGGGCAGCCCCAGCATTTT. Encoded protein: CASSPTGTGGQPQHF.

This chain uses TRBV7-2 with TRBJ1-5; TRBD1 agrees at 8 bases. CDR3 size: 16 residues. Germline trimming cut 3 bases from V and 0 bases from J; bases unmatched to any gene: 4. The germline V gene encodes CDR1 SGHTA and CDR2 FQGNSA. In DNA form, the CDR3 reads TGTGCCAGCAGCTTGACAGGGGCGCTTAGCAATCAGCCCCAGCATTTT. Its translation is CASSLTGALSNQPQHF.

V usage is TRBV10-3 and J usage is TRBJ2-2, with D hard to call. Germline CDR1 and CDR2: ENHRY and SYGVKD. This CDR3 contains 15 residues. V was cut by 8 bases and J by 6 bases, with 19 bases left in between. DNA for the CDR3: TGTGCCATCGGGAACAAGACGGTTCCCGCCGGGGAGCTGTTTTTT. It codes for CAIGNKTVPAGELFF.